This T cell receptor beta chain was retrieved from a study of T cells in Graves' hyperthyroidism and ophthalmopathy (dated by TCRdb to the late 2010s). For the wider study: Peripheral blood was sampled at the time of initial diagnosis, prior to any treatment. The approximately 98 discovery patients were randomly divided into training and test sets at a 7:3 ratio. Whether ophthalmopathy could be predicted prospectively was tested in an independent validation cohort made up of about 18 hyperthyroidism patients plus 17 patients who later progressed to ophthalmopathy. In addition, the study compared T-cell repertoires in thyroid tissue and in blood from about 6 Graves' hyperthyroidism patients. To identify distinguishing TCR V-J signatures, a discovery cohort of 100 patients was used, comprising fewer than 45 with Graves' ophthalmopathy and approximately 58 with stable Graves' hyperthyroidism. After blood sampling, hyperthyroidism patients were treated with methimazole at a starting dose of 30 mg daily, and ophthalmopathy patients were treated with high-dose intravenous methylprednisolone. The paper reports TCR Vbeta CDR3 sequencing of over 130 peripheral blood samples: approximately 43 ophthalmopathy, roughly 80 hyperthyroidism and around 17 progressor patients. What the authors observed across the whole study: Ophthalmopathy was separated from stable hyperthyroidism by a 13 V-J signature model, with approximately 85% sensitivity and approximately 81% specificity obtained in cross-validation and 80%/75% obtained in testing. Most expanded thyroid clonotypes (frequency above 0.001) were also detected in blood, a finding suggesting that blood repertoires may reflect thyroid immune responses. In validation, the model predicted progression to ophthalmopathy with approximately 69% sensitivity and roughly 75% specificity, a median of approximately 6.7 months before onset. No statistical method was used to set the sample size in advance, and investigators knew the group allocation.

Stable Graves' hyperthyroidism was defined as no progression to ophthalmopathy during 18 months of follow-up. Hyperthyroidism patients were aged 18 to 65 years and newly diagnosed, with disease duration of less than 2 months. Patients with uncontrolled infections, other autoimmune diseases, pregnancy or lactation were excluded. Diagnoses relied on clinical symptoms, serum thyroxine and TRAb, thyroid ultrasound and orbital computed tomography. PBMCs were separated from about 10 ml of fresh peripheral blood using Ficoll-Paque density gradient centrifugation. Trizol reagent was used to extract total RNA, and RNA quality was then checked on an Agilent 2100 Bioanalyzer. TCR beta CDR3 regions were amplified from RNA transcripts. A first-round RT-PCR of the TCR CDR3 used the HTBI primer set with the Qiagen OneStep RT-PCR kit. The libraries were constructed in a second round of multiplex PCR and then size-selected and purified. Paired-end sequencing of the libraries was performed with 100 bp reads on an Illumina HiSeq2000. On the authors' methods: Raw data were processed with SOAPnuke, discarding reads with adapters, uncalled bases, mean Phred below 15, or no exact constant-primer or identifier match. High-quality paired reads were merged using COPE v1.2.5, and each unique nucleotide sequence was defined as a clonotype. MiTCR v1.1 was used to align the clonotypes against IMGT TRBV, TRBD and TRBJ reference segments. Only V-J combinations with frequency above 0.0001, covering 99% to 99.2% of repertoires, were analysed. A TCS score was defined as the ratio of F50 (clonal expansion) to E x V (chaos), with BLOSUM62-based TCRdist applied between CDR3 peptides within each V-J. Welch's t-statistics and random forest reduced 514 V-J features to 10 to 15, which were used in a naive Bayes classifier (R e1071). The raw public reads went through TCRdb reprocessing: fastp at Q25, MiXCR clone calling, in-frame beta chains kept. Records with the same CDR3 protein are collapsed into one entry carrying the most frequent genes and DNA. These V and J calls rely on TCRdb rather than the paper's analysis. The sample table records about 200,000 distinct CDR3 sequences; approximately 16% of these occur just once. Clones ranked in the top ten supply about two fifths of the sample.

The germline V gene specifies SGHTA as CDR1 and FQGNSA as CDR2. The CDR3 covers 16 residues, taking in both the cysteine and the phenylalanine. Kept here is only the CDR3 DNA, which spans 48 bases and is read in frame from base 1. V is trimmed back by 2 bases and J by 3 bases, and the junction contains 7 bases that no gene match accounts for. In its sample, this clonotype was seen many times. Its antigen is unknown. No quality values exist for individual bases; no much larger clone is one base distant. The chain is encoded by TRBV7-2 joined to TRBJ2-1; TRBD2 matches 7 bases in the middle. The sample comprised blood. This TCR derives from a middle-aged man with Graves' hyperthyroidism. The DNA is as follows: TGTGCCAGCAGCTTAACATTGTCTAGCGGCTACAATGAGCAGTTCTTC. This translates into CASSLTLSSGYNEQFF.